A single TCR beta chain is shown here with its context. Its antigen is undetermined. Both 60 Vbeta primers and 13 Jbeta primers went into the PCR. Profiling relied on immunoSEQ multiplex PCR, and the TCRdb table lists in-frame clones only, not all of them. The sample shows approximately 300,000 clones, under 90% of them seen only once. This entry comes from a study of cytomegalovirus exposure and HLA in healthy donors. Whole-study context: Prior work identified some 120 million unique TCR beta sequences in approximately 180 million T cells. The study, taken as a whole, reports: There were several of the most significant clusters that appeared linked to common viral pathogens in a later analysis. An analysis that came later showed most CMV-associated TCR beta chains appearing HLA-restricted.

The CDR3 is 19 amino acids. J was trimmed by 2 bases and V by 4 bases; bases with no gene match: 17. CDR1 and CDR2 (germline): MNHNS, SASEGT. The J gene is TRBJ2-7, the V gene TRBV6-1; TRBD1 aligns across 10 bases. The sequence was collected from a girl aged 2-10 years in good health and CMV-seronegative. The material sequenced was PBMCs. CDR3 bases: TGTGCCAGCAGTGGGGAACCGGGACAGGGGACCTTCCCTACCTACGAGCAGTACTTC. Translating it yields CASSGEPGQGTFPTYEQYF.